One and the same sample provided the 23 T cell receptor beta chains below, sequenced in a study of cytomegalovirus exposure and HLA in healthy donors. PCR primers comprised 60 Vbeta and 13 Jbeta primers. This table comes from immunoSEQ multiplex PCR, and its TCRdb copy is limited to in-frame clones, with some not included. The sample yields some 140,000 clones, about three quarters seen once. What was sequenced was PBMCs. The source is a male donor in good health and CMV-seropositive.

V and J are TRBV6-5 and TRBJ2-2; TRBD2 is a possible D gene (5 bases). In germline, CDR1 is MNHEY, CDR2 SVGAGI. This CDR3 region has 15 residues. Trimming took 2 bases from V and 4 from J, leaving 11 bases between them. CDR3 residues: CASSYGAELTGELFF. The CDR3 nucleotides are TGTGCCAGCAGTTACGGAGCGGAACTCACCGGGGAGCTGTTTTTT.

The V gene is TRBV29-1, the J gene TRBJ2-7; D possibly corresponds to TRBD1 (5 bases). CDR3 length: 13 residues. Trimming cost V 6 bases and J 4 bases, with 16 bases left between them. Germline V gene data show CDR1 as SQVTM and CDR2 as ANQGSEA. The CDR3 region has the DNA TGCAGCGTCCAAGGCCGTGGGGCGTACGAGCAGTACTTC. It encodes CSVQGRGAYEQYF.

This clone was recorded a few times. This sequence joins TRBV6-5 and TRBJ1-2, with TRBD1 matching 8 bases. The CDR3 totals 14 residues. With V trimmed by 6 bases and J by 6 bases, 9 bases remained unmatched. Germline lookup yields CDR1 MNHEY and CDR2 SVGAGI. CDR3 sequence reads: CASSRQGAADGYTF. CDR3 in DNA: TGTGCCAGCAGCCGGCAGGGGGCGGCGGATGGCTACACCTTC.

The V and J genes are TRBV6-5 and TRBJ2-5, with 7 bases matching TRBD1. Trimming at V came to 6 bases and at J to 5 bases, leaving 6 bases not matched to a gene. Looked up from germline, CDR1 is MNHEY and CDR2 is SVGAGI. This CDR3 has 13 residues. CDR3 nucleotide sequence: TGTGCCAGCAGGATGACAGGGAGCGAGACCCAGTACTTC. This translates into CASRMTGSETQYF.

The gene calls are TRBV4-3 and TRBJ2-7; D is unresolved. The CDR3 covers 13 residues. Between the trimmed V and J ends, which lost 0 bases and 6 bases, there was a span of 9 bases. The germline V gene has CDR1 LGHNA and CDR2 YSLEER. The CDR3 here is CASSQDLEFEQYF. Here the CDR3 DNA reads TGCGCCAGCAGCCAAGATCTGGAGTTCGAGCAGTACTTC.

This clone was detected only once. This chain joins TRBV28 and TRBJ2-7, with 7 nucleotides matching TRBD2. CDR1 is MDHEN, CDR2 SYDVKM, per germline. The CDR3 covers 15 residues. The V gene end was trimmed by 0 bases and the J gene end by 0 bases; junction bases not matched to a gene: 2. The CDR3 DNA reads as TGTGCCAGCAGTTTATGGCGGGGGAACTCCTACGAGCAGTACTTC. Its protein is CASSLWRGNSYEQYF.

This clone was counted a single time. The rearrangement links TRBV5-6 to TRBJ1-1, with D possibly matching TRBD1 (5 bases). The length of the CDR3 is 13 residues. Germline assignment: CDR1 SGHDT and CDR2 YYEEEE. V was pared by 0 bases and J by 7 bases, with 10 bases between. CDR3 in DNA: TGTGCCAGCAGCTTGGGGAGGGGCGGTGAAGCTTTCTTT. Translated: CASSLGRGGEAFF.

This clone was seen only once. V gene TRBV9 combines with J gene TRBJ1-4; TRBD1 matches at 12 bases. J lost 7 bases, V lost 5 bases, and 3 bases had no gene match. Germline V gene lookup returns CDR1 SGDLS and CDR2 YYNGEE. This CDR3 contains 14 residues. The CDR3 sequence is CASSGTGGVEKLFF. The CDR3 DNA is TGTGCCAGCAGTGGGACAGGGGGCGTTGAAAAACTGTTTTTT.

A single count supports this clone. The V gene is TRBV7-9, the J gene TRBJ2-3; 11 bases are shared with TRBD2. The CDR3 totals 15 residues. Germline V gene lookup returns CDR1 SEHNR and CDR2 FQNEAQ (reference sequence). Germline trimming cut 2 bases from V and 6 bases from J; bases unmatched to any gene: 4. The CDR3 reads CASSLTSGSADTQYF. The CDR3 DNA reads TGTGCCAGCAGCTTAACTAGCGGGAGTGCGGATACGCAGTATTTT.

The chain recombines TRBV2 with TRBJ2-7, with 7 bases matching TRBD1. V lost 6 bases, J lost 2 bases, and 10 bases stayed unmatched. The germline V gene has CDR1 SNHLY and CDR2 FYNNEI. The CDR3 has 15 amino acids. In DNA, the CDR3 is TGTGCCAGCAGCCTCGGACAGGCCTGGACCTACGAGCAGTACTTC. This translates into CASSLGQAWTYEQYF.

The rearrangement links TRBV13 to TRBJ2-7, with D perhaps matching TRBD1 (5 bases). Germline V gene data show CDR1 as PRHDT and CDR2 as FYEKMQ (reference sequence). V lost 5 bases and J 0 bases, leaving 14 bases between the germline ends. The CDR3 extends over 15 amino acids. This chain's CDR3 is CASSEGQLSSYEQYF. The CDR3 DNA reads TGTGCCAGCAGCGAAGGACAACTCAGCTCCTACGAGCAGTACTTC.

V usage is TRBV15 and J usage is TRBJ1-3; possibly TRBD1 for D (5 bases). Between the trimmed V and J ends, which lost 1 base and 0 bases, there was a span of 16 bases. This CDR3 comprises 18 residues. CDR1 and CDR2 from the germline V gene are LNHNV and YYDKDF (reference sequence). Here the CDR3 reads CATSRGRAAGDSGNTIYF. CDR3 DNA: TGTGCCACCAGCAGAGGAAGGGCAGCGGGGGACTCTGGAAACACCATATATTTT.

A word on this clone: Compared with germline, one end of the junction differs, possibly owing to a read error. The J gene is TRBJ2-1, the V gene TRBV30; no clear D. The CDR3 extends over 11 amino acids. CDR1 GTSNPN and CDR2 SVGIG come from the germline V gene (reference sequence). CDR3 DNA: TGTGCCTGGAGTACGAGTTTTGAGGAGTTCTTC. It is translated as CAWSTSFEEFF.

DNA for the CDR3: TGTGCCAGCTCACCACCCCGGGAGGAGACCCAGTACTTC. It translates to CASSPPREETQYF. The chain uses TRBV18 and TRBJ2-5; weak D call: TRBD2 (6 bases). This CDR3 is 13 amino acids long. Looked up from germline, CDR1 is KGHSH and CDR2 is LQKENI. V lost 0 bases to trimming and J lost 5 bases, with 7 bases between them.

V and J are TRBV5-1 and TRBJ2-2; TRBD2 is a possible D gene (5 bases). The CDR3 runs to 13 residues. The germline CDR1 and CDR2 sequences are SGHRS and YFSETQ. V was shortened by 2 bases and J by 6 bases, with 8 bases between the two germline ends. CDR3 in amino acids: CASSFVGAGELFF. In DNA form, the CDR3 reads TGCGCCAGCAGCTTCGTCGGGGCCGGGGAGCTGTTTTTT. Full variable domain (rest looked up from reference TRBV5-1 and TRBJ2-2): KAGVTQTPRYLIKTRGQQVTLSCSPISGHRSVSWYQQTPGQGLQFLFEYFSETQRNKGNFPGRFSGRQFSNSRSEMNVSTLELGDSALYLCASSFVGAGELFFGEGSRLTVL.

As for this clone: The junction shows a germline mismatch at one end, possibly a read error. The chain joins TRBV7-9 to TRBJ2-5; 12 bases are shared with TRBD2. This CDR3 spans 15 amino acids. The V gene's germline CDR1 is SEHNR and CDR2 FQNEAQ (reference sequence). The CDR3 DNA reads as TGTTCCAGCAGCTTGAAGCCTAGCGGGGGGGCGGCCCAGTACTTC. It translates to CSSSLKPSGGAAQYF. Full variable domain (rest looked up from reference TRBV7-9 and TRBJ2-5): DTGVSQNPRHKITKRGQNVTFRCDPISEHNRLYWYRQTLGQGPEFLTYFQNEAQLEKSRLLSDRFSAERPKGSFSTLEIQRTEQGDSAMYLCSSSLKPSGGAAQYFGPGTRLLVL.

This clone occurred once. The CDR3 DNA reads as TGTGCCAGCAGCGCTCCAACGAGGGGACAGGCTAATGAAGCTTTCTTT. Residues: CASSAPTRGQANEAFF. The chain joins TRBV9 to TRBJ1-1, with 8 bases lining up with TRBD1. This CDR3 has 16 amino acids. The junction had 14 bases not matched to a gene; V was cut back by 3 bases and J by 7 bases. The V gene's germline CDR1 is SGDLS and CDR2 YYNGEE.

V is TRBV13 and J is TRBJ2-7, with 12 nucleotides matching TRBD2. Germline-derived CDR1 and CDR2 are PRHDT and FYEKMQ (reference sequence). V was clipped by 5 bases and J by 3 bases; unmatched bases: 17. This CDR3 has 19 residues. The CDR3 loop reads CASSPRLAGVGSHNYEQYF. CDR3 coding DNA: TGTGCCAGCAGCCCAAGACTAGCGGGAGTCGGGTCCCATAACTACGAGCAGTACTTC.

The chain combines TRBV6-1 with TRBJ2-6; D is possibly TRBD1 (5 bases). CDR1 MNHNS and CDR2 SASEGT come from the germline V gene. Between the trimmed V and J ends, which lost 2 bases and 0 bases, there was a span of 5 bases. The CDR3 spans 15 residues. The CDR3 DNA follows: TGTGCCAGCAGTGAAAGGGGCTCTGGGGCCAACGTCCTGACTTTC. Translating gives CASSERGSGANVLTF.

V usage is TRBV7-2 and J usage is TRBJ2-3; 10 nucleotides align to TRBD2. CDR1 is SGHTA, CDR2 FQGNSA, per germline. This CDR3 has 17 amino acids. V shed 5 bases, J shed 0 bases, and the junction held 8 bases outside the gene matches. CDR3 DNA sequence: TGTGCCAGCAGCCCTCACGGACTAGCGGAGAGCACAGATACGCAGTATTTT. Protein: CASSPHGLAESTDTQYF. The full variable domain, completed using reference TRBV7-2 and TRBJ2-3, is GAGVSQSPSNKVTEKGKDVELRCDPISGHTALYWYRQSLGQGLEFLIYFQGNSAPDKSGLPSDRFSAERTGGSVSTLTIQRTQQEDSAVYLCASSPHGLAESTDTQYFGPGTRLTVL.

The V gene is TRBV11-3, the J gene TRBJ2-2; 10 bases agree with TRBD1. J lost 8 bases, V lost 2 bases, and 11 bases had no gene match. The CDR3 is 17 amino acids. Per the germline V gene, CDR1 is SGHNT and CDR2 is YENEEA. CDR3 coding DNA: TGTGCCAGCAGCTTACCGACAGGGGGCTATGGTGTAGGGGAGCTGTTTTTT. Protein sequence: CASSLPTGGYGVGELFF.

Only a few counts were recorded for this clone. The chain carries TRBV13 and TRBJ2-1; 8 bases match TRBD1. Unmatched junction bases numbered 12, after V lost 4 bases and J lost 1 base. Germline V gene lookup returns CDR1 PRHDT and CDR2 FYEKMQ (reference sequence). The CDR3 contains 18 residues. The DNA for the CDR3 is TGTGCCAGCAGCTCTACCCCCTACAGGGGGATTTCCTACAATGAGCAGTTCTTC. Translated, it gives CASSSTPYRGISYNEQFF.

The chain has TRBV30 and TRBJ1-2; a weak D match, TRBD1 (5 bases). V was clipped by 0 bases and J by 4 bases, with 6 bases between them. The CDR3 runs 12 residues. Germline V gene sequence: CDR1 GTSNPN, CDR2 SVGIG (reference sequence). The CDR3 is CAWSVTGYGYTF. Written as DNA, the CDR3 is TGTGCCTGGAGTGTAACAGGCTATGGCTACACCTTC.